The rows below give T cell receptor beta chains drawn from one sample of a study of cytomegalovirus exposure and HLA in healthy donors. Method: immunoSEQ multiplex PCR; TCRdb's copy keeps in-frame clones and lacks some. The sample lists 160,000 or so clones; less than 85% were seen once. Sequencing input: PBMCs. The receptor set was obtained from a man aged 35 to 55 in good health and CMV-seronegative. Both conserved end residues are part of each CDR3. A D gene is named only where the DNA matches it firmly. Expanded clones are given a class, and other clones once, few, many or no size at all.

d_gene: NA; len: 20; abundance: few; v_gene: TRBV4-1; j_gene: TRBJ2-3; CDR3aa: CASSQGSRGRRGYEADTQYF; CDR3nt: TGCGCCAGCAGCCAAGGCTCGCGGGGGCGGCGGGGGTACGAGGCAGATACGCAGTATTTT
d_gene: NA; len: 15; abundance: NA; v_gene: TRBV7-3; j_gene: TRBJ2-2; CDR3aa: CASSSMEGATGELFF; CDR3nt: TGTGCCAGCAGCTCCATGGAGGGGGCGACCGGGGAGCTGTTTTTT
d_gene: NA; len: 13; abundance: NA; v_gene: TRBV27; j_gene: TRBJ1-2; CDR3aa: CASSIGGNYGYTF; CDR3nt: TGTGCCAGCAGTATAGGGGGTAACTATGGCTACACCTTC
d_gene: TRBD2; len: 19; abundance: NA; v_gene: TRBV7-8; j_gene: TRBJ2-7; CDR3aa: CASSPDSGRAVGVSYEQYF; CDR3nt: TGTGCCAGCAGTCCCGATAGCGGGAGGGCCGTGGGTGTGTCCTACGAGCAGTACTTC
d_gene: TRBD2; len: 14; abundance: few; v_gene: TRBV19; j_gene: TRBJ2-7; CDR3aa: CASSLRGRRDEQYF; CDR3nt: TGTGCCAGTAGTCTGCGGGGGAGGAGGGACGAGCAGTACTTC
d_gene: NA; len: 13; abundance: NA; v_gene: TRBV19; j_gene: TRBJ2-4; CDR3aa: CASSIEHSHIQYF; CDR3nt: TGTGCCAGTAGTATAGAGCACAGCCACATTCAGTACTTC
d_gene: TRBD2; len: 18; abundance: NA; v_gene: TRBV25-1; j_gene: TRBJ2-7; CDR3aa: CASSDYPGLAPGGYEQYF; CDR3nt: TGTGCCAGCAGTGACTACCCGGGACTAGCGCCGGGAGGATACGAGCAGTACTTC
d_gene: TRBD2; len: 17; abundance: NA; v_gene: TRBV4-1; j_gene: TRBJ2-7; CDR3aa: CASSQRETSGHTYEQYF; CDR3nt: TGCGCCAGCAGCCAGAGAGAGACTAGCGGCCATACCTACGAGCAGTACTTC
d_gene: TRBD1; len: 16; abundance: once; v_gene: TRBV9; j_gene: TRBJ1-1; CDR3aa: CASSVGPGGVGTEAFF; CDR3nt: TGTGCCAGCAGCGTAGGACCAGGGGGCGTGGGCACTGAAGCTTTCTTT
d_gene: NA; len: 17; abundance: NA; v_gene: TRBV19; j_gene: TRBJ1-2; CDR3aa: CASSSAGKGKPNYGYTF; CDR3nt: TGTGCCAGTAGTTCGGCCGGGAAGGGAAAACCTAACTATGGCTACACCTTC
d_gene: NA; len: 15; abundance: NA; v_gene: TRBV7-2; j_gene: TRBJ2-7; CDR3aa: CASSSLRGHSYEQYF; CDR3nt: TGTGCCAGCAGTTCCCTGCGGGGGCACTCCTACGAGCAGTACTTC
d_gene: TRBD2; len: 16; abundance: NA; v_gene: TRBV11-2; j_gene: TRBJ2-1; CDR3aa: CASSFSSGNHISEQFF; CDR3nt: TGTGCCAGCAGCTTCTCTAGCGGGAACCATATTAGTGAGCAGTTCTTC
d_gene: NA; len: 16; abundance: few; v_gene: TRBV9; j_gene: TRBJ1-4; CDR3aa: CASTRGGGPTNEKLFF; CDR3nt: TGTGCCAGCACTAGAGGAGGAGGGCCAACTAATGAAAAACTGTTTTTT
d_gene: TRBD2; len: 17; abundance: NA; v_gene: TRBV29-1; j_gene: TRBJ2-3; CDR3aa: CSVDRPRGAGDADTQYF; CDR3nt: TGCAGCGTTGACCGCCCGAGAGGAGCGGGAGACGCAGATACGCAGTATTTT
d_gene: TRBD1; len: 14; abundance: NA; v_gene: TRBV6-5; j_gene: TRBJ2-7; CDR3aa: CASSYVGQGHEQYF; CDR3nt: TGTGCCAGCAGTTACGTGGGACAGGGGCACGAGCAGTACTTC
d_gene: NA; len: 14; abundance: NA; v_gene: TRBV7-9; j_gene: TRBJ2-5; CDR3aa: CASSLSVPEETQYF; CDR3nt: NA
d_gene: NA; len: 13; abundance: NA; v_gene: TRBV29-1; j_gene: TRBJ1-1; CDR3aa: CSVLQGLNTEAFF; CDR3nt: TGCAGCGTCCTACAGGGACTGAACACTGAAGCTTTCTTT
d_gene: NA; len: 15; abundance: NA; v_gene: TRBV6-5; j_gene: TRBJ1-1; CDR3aa: CASNLGGSMNTEAFF; CDR3nt: TGTGCCAGCAACCTCGGCGGGTCGATGAACACTGAAGCTTTCTTT
d_gene: NA; len: 14; abundance: NA; v_gene: TRBV7-9; j_gene: TRBJ1-2; CDR3aa: CSSSLILQNYGYTF; CDR3nt: TGTTCCAGCAGCTTGATCCTCCAGAACTATGGCTACACCTTC
d_gene: TRBD1; len: 16; abundance: NA; v_gene: TRBV4-3; j_gene: TRBJ2-2; CDR3aa: CASSRGQGARTGELFF; CDR3nt: TGCGCCAGCAGCCGAGGACAGGGGGCGCGGACCGGGGAGCTGTTTTTT
d_gene: NA; len: 15; abundance: once; v_gene: TRBV14; j_gene: TRBJ1-1; CDR3aa: CASSLLGTRNTEAFF; CDR3nt: TGTGCCAGCAGCCTACTAGGGACTCGGAACACTGAAGCTTTCTTT
d_gene: TRBD1; len: 14; abundance: NA; v_gene: TRBV30; j_gene: TRBJ1-1; CDR3aa: CAWRLGTANTEAFF; CDR3nt: TGTGCCTGGAGACTGGGGACAGCGAACACTGAAGCTTTCTTT
d_gene: TRBD2; len: 14; abundance: NA; v_gene: TRBV28; j_gene: TRBJ2-4; CDR3aa: CASSLTSGVNIQYF; CDR3nt: TGTGCCAGCAGTTTGACTAGCGGGGTGAACATTCAGTACTTC
d_gene: NA; len: 16; abundance: NA; v_gene: TRBV9; j_gene: TRBJ2-1; CDR3aa: CASSVGRTSRWDEQFF; CDR3nt: TGTGCCAGCAGCGTAGGCCGAACTAGCCGATGGGATGAGCAGTTCTTC
d_gene: NA; len: 12; abundance: NA; v_gene: TRBV19; j_gene: TRBJ2-2; CDR3aa: CATSTGTGELFF; CDR3nt: TGTGCCACCTCCACCGGCACCGGGGAGCTGTTTTTT
d_gene: NA; len: 14; abundance: NA; v_gene: TRBV10-3; j_gene: TRBJ1-2; CDR3aa: CAISGAGAMCGYTF; CDR3nt: TGTGCCATCAGTGGAGCAGGGGCTATGTGTGGCTACACCTTC
d_gene: NA; len: 16; abundance: NA; v_gene: TRBV4-3; j_gene: TRBJ2-2; CDR3aa: CASSQSGGPGTGELFF; CDR3nt: TGCGCCAGCAGCCAATCCGGAGGGCCCGGCACCGGGGAGCTGTTTTTT